This passage covers 9 T cell receptor beta chains from one sample sequenced in a study of blood T cell repertoires in COVID-19. TCRdb keeps only in-frame clones here, not all; method: immunoSEQ multiplex PCR. This sample yields fewer than 250,000 clones, of which around 81% are seen a single time; about 8.9% belongs to the top ten. The specimen was PBMCs or T cells enriched from blood (not recorded which). These receptors were collected from a woman between 45 and 60 years old with acute COVID-19.

V usage is TRBV7-2 and J usage is TRBJ2-3; 11 bases agree with TRBD2. Germline CDR1 is SGHTA and CDR2 is FQGNSA. This CDR3 spans 15 amino acids. V lost 8 bases to trimming and J lost 2 bases; unmatched junction nucleotides: 6. The CDR3, as DNA: TGTGCCAGCGGACTAGCGGGTGCCTCCACAGATACGCAGTATTTT. Translation: CASGLAGASTDTQYF.

The genes are TRBV2 and TRBJ1-1, with D perhaps matching TRBD1 (5 bases). CDR3 length: 13 residues. The germline gives CDR1 SNHLY, CDR2 FYNNEI. Trimming left V 5 bases short and J 3 bases short, with 10 bases between. The CDR3 DNA reads as TGTGCCAGCAGTCCCTTAGGGGACACTGAAGCTTTCTTT. Translated: CASSPLGDTEAFF.

The rearrangement links TRBV12-5 to TRBJ2-1; 13 positions agree with TRBD2. Trimming removed 1 base from V and 8 bases from J; junction bases left unmatched: 2. The germline V gene has CDR1 LGHNT and CDR2 FRNRAP. The CDR3 is 15 residues long. CDR3 loop: CASGLGLAGGYEQFF. Here the CDR3 DNA reads TGTGCTAGTGGTTTGGGACTAGCGGGGGGCTATGAGCAGTTCTTC.

In DNA form, the CDR3 reads TGTGCCAGCAGTGAGTTGCCGTCGGACAGCTATGGCTACACCTTC. This sequence encodes CASSELPSDSYGYTF. This chain links TRBV6-1 with TRBJ1-2; D is possibly TRBD1 (6 bases). The CDR3 contains 15 residues. V was shortened by 3 bases and J by 4 bases, with 15 bases between the two germline ends. Looked up from germline, CDR1 is MNHNS and CDR2 is SASEGT.

As concerns this clone: At one end, the junction sequence differs from germline, possibly due to a read error. The genes are TRBV7-6 and TRBJ2-3, with 9 bases identical to TRBD2. Germline assignment: CDR1 SGHVS and CDR2 FNYEAQ. This CDR3 has 15 amino acids. The CDR3 loop is CASSLAGVITDTQYF. CDR3 DNA: TGTGCCAGCAGTTTAGCGGGAGTTATCACAGATACGCAGTATTTT.

V is TRBV5-1 and J is TRBJ2-1, with 7 bases that match TRBD2. Per the germline V gene, CDR1 is SGHRS and CDR2 is YFSETQ. J was trimmed by 0 bases and V by 3 bases; bases with no gene match: 0. The CDR3 length is 14 residues. The CDR3 loop is CASSSGGSYNEQFF. As DNA, the CDR3 is TGCGCCAGCAGCTCGGGGGGCTCCTACAATGAGCAGTTCTTC.

In the case of this clone: Germline is not matched at one junction end, which may reflect a read error. V gene TRBV24-1 combines with J gene TRBJ2-3; 10 bases align to TRBD2. The CDR3 runs 17 residues. CDR1 is KGHDR and CDR2 is SFDVKD in the germline V gene. The CDR3 nucleotides read TGTGCCACTAGTGCGAGAGCGGGGGGGCCCCCCACAGATACGCAGTATTTT. Its translation is CATSARAGGPPTDTQYF.

The chain joins TRBV7-2 to TRBJ2-7, with D unclear. This CDR3 is 12 amino acids long. V was pared by 0 bases and J by 6 bases, with 6 bases between. Germline-derived CDR1 and CDR2 are SGHTA and FQGNSA. CDR3 residues: CASSLARSEQYF. The CDR3 DNA sequence: TGTGCCAGCAGCTTAGCGCGGAGCGAGCAGTACTTC.

The chain uses TRBV14 and TRBJ1-1; tentatively, D is TRBD1 (5 bases). Trimming removed 5 bases from V and 0 bases from J, with 13 bases in between. Per the germline V gene, CDR1 is SGHDN and CDR2 is FVKESK. The CDR3 is 15 amino acids. CDR3 nucleotides: TGTGCCAGCAGCAAGACAGCCCAAATGAACACTGAAGCTTTCTTT. It codes for CASSKTAQMNTEAFF.